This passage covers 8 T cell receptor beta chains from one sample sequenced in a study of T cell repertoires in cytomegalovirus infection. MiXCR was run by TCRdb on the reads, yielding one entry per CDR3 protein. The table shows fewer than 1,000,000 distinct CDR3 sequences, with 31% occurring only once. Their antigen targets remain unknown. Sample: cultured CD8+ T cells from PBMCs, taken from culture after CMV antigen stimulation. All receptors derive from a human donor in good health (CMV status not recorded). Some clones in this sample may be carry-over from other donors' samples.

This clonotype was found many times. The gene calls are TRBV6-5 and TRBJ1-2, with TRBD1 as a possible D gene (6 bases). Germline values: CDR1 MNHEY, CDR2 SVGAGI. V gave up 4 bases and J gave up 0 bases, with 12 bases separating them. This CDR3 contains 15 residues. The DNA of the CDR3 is TGTGCCAGCAGTTTCGGACAGAAATCTAACTATGGCTACACCTTC. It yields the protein CASSFGQKSNYGYTF.

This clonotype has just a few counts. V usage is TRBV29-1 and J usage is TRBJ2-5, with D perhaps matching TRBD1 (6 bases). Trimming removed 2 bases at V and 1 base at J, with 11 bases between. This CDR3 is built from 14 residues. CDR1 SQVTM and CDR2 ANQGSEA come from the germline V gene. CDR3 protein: CSVEWGQVQETQYF. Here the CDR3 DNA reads TGCAGCGTTGAATGGGGGCAAGTCCAAGAGACCCAGTACTTC.

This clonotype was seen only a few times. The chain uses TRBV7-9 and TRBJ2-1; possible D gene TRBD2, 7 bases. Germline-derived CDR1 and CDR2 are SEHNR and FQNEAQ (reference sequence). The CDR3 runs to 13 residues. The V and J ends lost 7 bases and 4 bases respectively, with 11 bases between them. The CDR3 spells CASKGGMYNEQFF. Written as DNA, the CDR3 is TGTGCCAGCAAGGGGGGGATGTACAATGAGCAGTTCTTC.

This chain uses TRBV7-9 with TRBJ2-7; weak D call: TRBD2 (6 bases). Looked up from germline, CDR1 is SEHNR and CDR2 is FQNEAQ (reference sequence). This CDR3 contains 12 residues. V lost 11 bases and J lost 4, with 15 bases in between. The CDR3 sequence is CAWRGDGYEQYF. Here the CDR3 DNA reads TGTGCCTGGAGGGGAGATGGATACGAGCAGTACTTC.

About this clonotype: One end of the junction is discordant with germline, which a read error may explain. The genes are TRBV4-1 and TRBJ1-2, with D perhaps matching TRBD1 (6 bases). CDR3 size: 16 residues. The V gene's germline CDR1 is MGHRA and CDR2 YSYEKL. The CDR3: CASSQPGQSGLDGYTF. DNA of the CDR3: TGTGCCAGCAGCCAGCCCGGACAGTCGGGACTCGATGGCTACACCTTC.

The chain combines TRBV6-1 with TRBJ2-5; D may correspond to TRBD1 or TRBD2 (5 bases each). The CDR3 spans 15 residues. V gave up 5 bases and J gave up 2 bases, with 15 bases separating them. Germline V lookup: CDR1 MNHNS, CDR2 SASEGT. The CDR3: CASSWYGAIQETQYF. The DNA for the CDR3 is TGTGCCAGCAGTTGGTACGGGGCAATACAAGAGACCCAGTACTTC.

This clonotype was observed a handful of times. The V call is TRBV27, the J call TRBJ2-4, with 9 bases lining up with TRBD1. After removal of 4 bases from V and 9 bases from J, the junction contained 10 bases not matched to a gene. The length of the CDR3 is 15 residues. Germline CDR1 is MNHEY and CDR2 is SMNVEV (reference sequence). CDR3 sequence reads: CASSSLGTGHGIQYF. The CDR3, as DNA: TGTGCCAGCAGTTCCCTCGGGACAGGGCACGGCATTCAGTACTTC.

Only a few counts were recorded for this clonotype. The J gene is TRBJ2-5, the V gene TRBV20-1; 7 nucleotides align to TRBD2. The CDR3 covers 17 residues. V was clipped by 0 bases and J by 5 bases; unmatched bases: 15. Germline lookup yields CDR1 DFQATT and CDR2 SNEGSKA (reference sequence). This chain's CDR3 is CSARDWEGSYDIETQYF. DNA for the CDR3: TGCAGTGCTAGAGATTGGGAGGGCAGCTATGACATTGAGACCCAGTACTTC.